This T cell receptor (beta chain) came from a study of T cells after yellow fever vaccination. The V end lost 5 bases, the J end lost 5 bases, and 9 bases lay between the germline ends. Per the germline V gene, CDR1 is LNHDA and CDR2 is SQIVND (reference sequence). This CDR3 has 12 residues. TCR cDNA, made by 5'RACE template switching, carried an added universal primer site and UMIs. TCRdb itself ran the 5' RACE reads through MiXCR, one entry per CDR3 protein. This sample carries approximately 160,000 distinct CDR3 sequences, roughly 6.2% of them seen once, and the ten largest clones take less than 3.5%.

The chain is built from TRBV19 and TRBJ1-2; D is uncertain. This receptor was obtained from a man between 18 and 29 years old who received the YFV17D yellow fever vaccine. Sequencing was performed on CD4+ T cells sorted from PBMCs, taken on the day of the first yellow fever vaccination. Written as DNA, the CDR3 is TGTGCCAGTAGTGTCGGCCGGTATGGCTACACCTTC. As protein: CASSVGRYGYTF.